The rows below give T cell receptor beta chains drawn from one sample of a study of Ad26.COV2.S vaccination and SARS-CoV-2 variants. This table comes from immunoSEQ multiplex PCR, and its TCRdb copy is limited to in-frame clones, with some not included. The top ten clones hold about 2.4% of a sample with around 450,000 clones, 80% to 90% of them seen once. The specimen comprised peripheral blood, sampled in a trial of Ad26.COV2.S vaccine versus placebo. These receptors were obtained from a person between 18 and 59 years old who received the Ad26.COV2.S COVID-19 vaccine or a placebo. Each CDR3 is given with its conserved first and last residue. D genes are given only for firm matches. A row's size may be missing; if present it is once, few, many or a size class.

TRBV10-3	-	TRBD1	TRBJ2-2	CAISELGQGSTGELFF	TGTGCCATCAGTGAGTTAGGACAGGGGTCCACCGGGGAGCTGTTTTTT
TRBV18	-	-	TRBJ2-1	CASSPGRIPIGDEQFF	TGTGCCAGCTCACCCGGACGGATCCCCATCGGAGATGAGCAGTTCTTC
TRBV29-1	-	-	TRBJ1-2	CSVVWGAMGYTF	TGCAGCGTTGTGTGGGGCGCGATGGGCTACACCTTC
TRBV18	-	TRBD1	TRBJ1-5	CASSRTGGIDQPQHF	TGTGCCAGCTCACGGACAGGGGGAATAGATCAGCCCCAGCATTTT
TRBV2	-	-	TRBJ1-6	CASSTNGIAGSPLHF	TGTGCCAGCAGTACTAACGGAATCGCGGGATCACCCCTCCACTTT
TRBV5-4	-	-	TRBJ1-5	CASSLDGGAQHF	TGTGCCAGCAGCTTGGACGGGGGCGCCCAGCATTTT
TRBV11-1	few	-	TRBJ1-1	CASSPIRYGVYAEAFF	TGTGCCAGCAGCCCCATAAGGTACGGGGTATACGCTGAAGCTTTCTTT
TRBV6-5	-	-	TRBJ2-1	CASMFWGAVGEQFF	TGTGCCAGCATGTTTTGGGGGGCGGTCGGTGAGCAGTTCTTC
TRBV28	-	-	TRBJ2-3	CASSLWTLGPPQQGTDTQYF	TGTGCCAGCAGTTTGTGGACCTTGGGCCCCCCCCAGCAGGGCACAGATACGCAGTATTTT
TRBV6-6	many	TRBD1	TRBJ1-5	CASKQGVAQPQHF	TGTGCCAGCAAACAGGGGGTTGCTCAGCCCCAGCATTTT
TRBV3-1/TRBV3-2	-	-	TRBJ2-5	CASSQVAGTETQYF	TGTGCCAGCAGCCAAGTGGCAGGGACAGAGACCCAGTACTTC
TRBV19	-	TRBD1	TRBJ2-5	CASSIRGQGEETQYF	TGTGCCAGTAGTATTAGGGGGCAGGGAGAAGAGACCCAGTACTTC
TRBV19	-	-	TRBJ2-1	CASRVAAYPSNEQFF	TGTGCCAGTAGGGTCGCAGCCTACCCCTCCAATGAGCAGTTCTTC
TRBV5-4	-	-	TRBJ1-2	CASSLGGFYGGYTF	TGTGCCAGCAGCTTGGGCGGGTTCTATGGAGGCTACACCTTC
TRBV2	-	TRBD1	TRBJ1-6	CASNPGTAVGYNSPLHF	TGTGCCAGCAACCCAGGGACAGCCGTCGGATATAATTCACCCCTCCACTTT
TRBV7-2	-	-	TRBJ2-7	CASSSLWTAYEQYF	TGTGCCAGCAGCTCCCTATGGACTGCCTACGAGCAGTACTTC
TRBV9	-	-	TRBJ2-5	CASSVGFLETQYF	TGTGCCAGCAGCGTAGGTTTTTTAGAGACCCAGTACTTC
TRBV4-2	-	-	TRBJ2-5	CASSPEWSETQYF	TGTGCCAGCAGTCCGGAGTGGTCAGAGACCCAGTACTTC
TRBV4-2	-	-	TRBJ1-2	CASSQSPTALGAPDGYGYTF	TGTGCCAGCAGCCAAAGTCCTACCGCGTTAGGCGCACCGGATGGCTATGGCTACACCTTC
TRBV18	-	TRBD2	TRBJ2-5	CASSPASGGQETQYF	TGTGCCAGCTCACCAGCTAGCGGGGGCCAAGAGACCCAGTACTTC
TRBV15	-	-	TRBJ1-2	CATSRDVGYYGYTF	TGTGCCACCAGCAGAGATGTCGGATACTATGGCTACACCTTC
TRBV7-2	-	-	TRBJ2-3	CASSLETSTDTQYF	TGTGCCAGCAGCTTAGAAACTAGCACAGATACGCAGTATTTT
TRBV6-1	-	-	TRBJ1-1	CASSDPGWTEAFF	TGTGCCAGCAGTGACCCAGGGTGGACTGAAGCTTTCTTT
TRBV29-1	-	-	TRBJ1-2	CSFRTGIGGYTF	TGCAGCTTCCGGACCGGGATAGGTGGCTACACCTTC
TRBV27	-	-	TRBJ2-1	CASSHPGVAVANEQFF	TGTGCCAGCAGCCATCCTGGGGTAGCTGTTGCGAATGAGCAGTTCTTC
TRBV5-1	-	TRBD1	TRBJ1-6	CASSLGQGALYSALHF	TGCGCCAGCAGCTTGGGACAGGGGGCCCTTTATTCGGCCCTCCACTTT
TRBV6-1	-	-	TRBJ1-5	CASSEAHRAEWPQHF	TGTGCCAGCAGTGAAGCGCACAGGGCCGAGTGGCCCCAGCATTTT
TRBV7-3	-	-	TRBJ1-6	CASSLTGRVVYGVSSPLHF	TGTGCCAGCAGCTTAACGGGCAGGGTGGTATATGGGGTATCCTCACCCCTCCACTTT
TRBV6-2/TRBV6-3	-	-	TRBJ2-2	CASSYGGYTGELFF	TGTGCCAGCAGTTACGGGGGATACACCGGGGAGCTGTTTTTT
TRBV6-2/TRBV6-3	-	-	TRBJ1-1	CASSYPRTELNTEAFF	TGTGCCAGCAGCTATCCCCGGACGGAACTGAACACTGAAGCTTTCTTT
TRBV24-1	-	TRBD1	TRBJ2-1	CATSEPGQGIEQFF	TGTGCCACCAGTGAACCGGGACAGGGGATTGAGCAGTTCTTC
TRBV28	-	-	TRBJ2-5	CASSLFRAGEETQYF	TGTGCCAGCAGTTTGTTTCGAGCTGGGGAAGAGACCCAGTACTTC
TRBV5-6	-	TRBD1	TRBJ1-2	CASRGTGGDGYTF	TGTGCCAGCAGAGGGACAGGGGGCGATGGCTACACCTTC
TRBV25-1	once	-	TRBJ2-1	CASSESRTEQFF	TGTGCCAGCAGTGAATCAAGGACAGAGCAGTTCTTC
TRBV5-4	-	TRBD2	TRBJ2-1	CASSFPSGSSYNEQFF	TGTGCCAGCAGCTTCCCTAGCGGGAGCTCCTACAATGAGCAGTTCTTC
TRBV19	few	-	TRBJ2-7	CASSIGNYEQYF	TGTGCCAGTAGTATAGGGAACTACGAGCAGTACTTC
TRBV5-1	-	-	TRBJ1-5	CASSLGPGEGPQHF	TGCGCCAGCAGCTTGGGTCCAGGGGAAGGGCCCCAGCATTTT
TRBV7-9	-	-	TRBJ1-1	CASSSDRNTEAFF	TGTGCCAGCAGCTCGGACAGGAACACTGAAGCTTTCTTT
TRBV7-2	-	-	TRBJ2-4	CASSLTLAKNIQYF	TGTGCCAGCAGCTTAACATTAGCCAAAAACATTCAGTACTTC
TRBV28	-	-	TRBJ1-5	CASSHIILRGKSNQPQHF	TGTGCCAGCAGCCATATAATCCTGAGGGGGAAGAGCAATCAGCCCCAGCATTTT
TRBV2	-	-	TRBJ1-1	CASSPRSMRGTEAFF	TGTGCCAGCAGCCCCCGGTCGATGAGGGGCACTGAAGCTTTCTTT
TRBV7-8	-	-	TRBJ2-5	CASSITRTQETQYF	TGTGCCAGCAGCATAACACGGACGCAAGAGACCCAGTACTTC
TRBV6-2/TRBV6-3	-	-	TRBJ1-2	CASSSFSAYGYTF	TGTGCCAGCAGTTCATTCTCCGCCTATGGCTACACCTTC
TRBV7-9	-	-	TRBJ1-6	CASSREAVSTLHF	TGTGCCAGCAGCCGGGAGGCCGTTTCCACCCTCCACTTT
TRBV28	-	-	TRBJ1-2	CASSLTPSYGYTF	TGTGCCAGCAGTTTAACTCCCAGCTATGGCTACACCTTC